Included here is one TCR beta chain sequence, with context. Other DNA sequences in this sample translate to the same CDR3. There are 15 residues in the CDR3. Germline CDR1 is SGHAT and CDR2 is FQNNGV. J was trimmed by 3 bases and V by 2 bases; bases with no gene match: 2. These data belong to a study of blood T cell repertoires in COVID-19. In the study overall: COVID-19 samples from acute and convalescent phases originated in the United States, Italy and Spain. The cDNA or gDNA used as material had been derived from T cells, B-cell-depleted T cells, or PBMCs.

Data came from immunoSEQ multiplex PCR; TCRdb stores just in-frame clones and leaves some out. The top ten clones hold 5% to 6.5% of a sample with some 230,000 clones, approximately 80% of them seen once. The genes are TRBV11-2 and TRBJ2-1; 9 bases map to TRBD2. Sequenced sample: peripheral blood. The TCR originated in an older woman who had recovered from COVID-19. The CDR3 nucleotides are TGTGCCAGCAGCTTACGGCGGGGGGGCTACAATGAGCAGTTCTTC. Amino acids: CASSLRRGGYNEQFF.